This T cell receptor (beta chain) is from a study of T cell responses to AZD1222 COVID-19 vaccine. General study results and limits: The number of AZD1222 recipients seropositive at baseline was only five to seven. Scientists sampled the repertoires only once the peak T cell response had passed.

The protocol was immunoSEQ multiplex PCR, while the TCRdb copy is restricted to in-frame clones and leaves out a portion. The sample lists approximately 150,000 clones, about 91% occurring once. As concerns this clone: Antigen specificity is unknown.

The CDR3 has 17 residues. V shed 2 bases and J shed 0 bases, with 14 bases lying between them. Germline V CDR1 and CDR2: SEHNR, FQNEAQ (reference sequence). The rearrangement joins TRBV7-9 to TRBJ2-1; a weak D match, TRBD2 (5 bases). This TCR was sampled from an adult who received the AZD1222 COVID-19 vaccine. This material consisted of peripheral blood, taken 28 days after the second AZD1222 dose. As DNA, the CDR3 is TGTGCCAGCAGCTTACCAGGACTCGAGAGCTCCTACAATGAGCAGTTCTTC. Translation gives CASSLPGLESSYNEQFF.